The 7 T cell receptor beta chains below come from one sample, sequenced in a study of breast tumors, draining lymph nodes, adjacent tissues. MiXCR, run by TCRdb on the multiplex PCR reads, gives a single entry per CDR3 protein. The table has about 130,000 distinct CDR3 sequences, approximately 20% seen once; the top ten hold around 2.7%. Breast cancer patients provided tissue from their axillary draining lymph nodes. Sample: axillary lymph node tissue. The origin of the receptors is a female donor with breast cancer. Some clones in this sample may be carry-over from other donors' samples.

This clonotype was recorded at least ten times. The chain is built from TRBV5-1 and TRBJ1-2; 10 bases line up with TRBD1. Germline assignment: CDR1 SGHRS and CDR2 YFSETQ. The CDR3 contains 16 residues. With 4 bases clipped from V and 6 bases from J, the junction kept 12 bases outside the gene matches. The CDR3 DNA is TGCGCCAGCAGCCAAGACCCGGGACAGGGGTGGAATGGCTACACCTTC. Its protein is CASSQDPGQGWNGYTF.

This clonotype showed up many times. V and J are TRBV6-1 and TRBJ1-5, with D maybe TRBD1 (6 bases). The V end lost 8 bases, the J end lost 6 bases, and 17 bases lay between the germline ends. Germline CDR1 is MNHNS and CDR2 is SASEGT. CDR3 size: 14 residues. In DNA form, the CDR3 reads TGTGCCAGCTTACCGGCACAGGGACGTCAGCCCCAGCATTTT. Protein product: CASLPAQGRQPQHF.

About this clonotype: Given a much more abundant clone one base away, this may be a read error. Without the conserved terminal phenylalanine or tryptophan, this CDR3 likely stems from a read error. The chain combines TRBV6-2 or TRBV6-3 with TRBJ2-1, with TRBD2 matching over 11 bases. The V gene's germline CDR1 is MNHEY and CDR2 SVGEGT. The CDR3 covers 15 residues. The ends lost 7 bases at V and 1 base at J; junction bases unmatched: 3. DNA for the CDR3: TGTGCCAGCACCACTAGCGGGAGATCCTACAATGAGCAGTTCTGC. The encoded protein is CASTTSGRSYNEQFC.

Ten or more counts support this clonotype. V and J are TRBV29-1 and TRBJ2-3, with D maybe TRBD1 (6 bases). The CDR3 runs to 11 residues. V was cut by 6 bases and J by 3 bases, with 7 bases left in between. Germline V gives CDR1 SQVTM, CDR2 ANQGSEA. This chain's CDR3 is CSVQGTDTQYF. CDR3 in DNA: TGCAGCGTACAGGGTACAGATACGCAGTATTTT.

This clonotype was seen repeatedly, ten times or more. The chain joins TRBV12-3 or TRBV12-4 to TRBJ2-1; 10 bases fit TRBD2. The CDR3 runs to 16 residues. V was clipped by 6 bases and J by 8 bases; unmatched bases: 13. CDR3 sequence reads: CASRMTGAGGRDEQFF. The CDR3, as DNA: TGTGCCAGCAGGATGACGGGAGCGGGAGGGCGGGATGAGCAGTTCTTC.

This clonotype was seen at least ten times. The chain uses TRBV20-1 and TRBJ2-6; possible D gene TRBD1, 6 bases. Trimming stripped 0 bases from V and 0 bases from J, with 9 bases between. This CDR3 is 16 amino acids long. Looked up from germline, CDR1 is DFQATT and CDR2 is SNEGSKA (reference sequence). DNA for the CDR3: TGCAGTGCTAGAGACAGGGGATACTCTGGGGCCAACGTCCTGACTTTC. Residues: CSARDRGYSGANVLTF.

The rearrangement uses TRBV30 and TRBJ2-5; D might be TRBD2 (5 bases). V was cut by 6 bases and J by 2 bases, with 19 bases left in between. This CDR3 contains 15 residues. Germline V gives CDR1 GTSNPN, CDR2 SVGIG (reference sequence). This chain's CDR3 is CACCKDPRDQETQYF. In DNA, the CDR3 is TGTGCCTGTTGCAAGGACCCCCGGGATCAAGAGACCCAGTACTTC.